Each of the 32 T cell receptor beta chains below was sequenced from the same sample in a study of STAT5B mutations in CD4+ large granular lymphocyte leukemia. Data came from immunoSEQ multiplex PCR; TCRdb stores just in-frame clones and leaves some out. The repertoire holds about 30,000 clones, with around three quarters as singletons. The material sequenced was CD4+ T cells from blood buffy coats. The origin of the receptors is a human donor in good health.

The chain combines TRBV4-3 with TRBJ2-7, with D hard to call. Trimming took off 4 bases at V and 6 bases at J, with 16 bases between the two ends. The CDR3 has 14 amino acids. From germline, CDR1 is LGHNA and CDR2 YSLEER. This CDR3 is CASSPELGPREQYF. The CDR3 nucleotides read TGCGCCAGCAGCCCCGAATTGGGCCCCCGCGAGCAGTACTTC.

The chain carries TRBV15 and TRBJ2-3, with D unresolved. The CDR3 extends over 13 amino acids. V lost 0 bases and J 7 bases, leaving 8 bases between the germline ends. The germline CDR1 and CDR2 sequences are LNHNV and YYDKDF (reference sequence). The DNA of the CDR3 is TGTGCCACCAGCAGAGATTATGGGAATACGCAGTATTTT. Translated, it gives CATSRDYGNTQYF.

The genes are TRBV7-9 and TRBJ2-1, with D possibly matching TRBD1 (6 bases). Germline CDR1 and CDR2: SEHNR and FQNEAQ (reference sequence). Trimming stripped 5 bases from V and 8 bases from J, with 16 bases between. This CDR3 comprises 14 residues. The CDR3 region is CASSPYLQGDEQFF. The CDR3 DNA reads as TGTGCCAGCAGCCCCTATCTACAGGGCGATGAGCAGTTCTTC.

This clone was detected only a few times. Other DNA sequences of this sample code for an identical CDR3. The chain couples TRBV4-2 to TRBJ1-5, with TRBD1 matching over 10 bases. This CDR3 region has 15 residues. Per the germline V gene, CDR1 is LGHNA and CDR2 is YNFKEQ. Germline trimming cut 4 bases from V and 3 bases from J; bases unmatched to any gene: 3. The CDR3 reads CASSRGQGDNQPQHF. DNA of the CDR3: TGTGCCAGCAGCCGCGGACAGGGGGACAATCAGCCCCAGCATTTT.

The genes are TRBV7-9 and TRBJ2-3; no definite D call. V was pared by 1 base and J by 4 bases, with 9 bases between. The V gene's germline CDR1 is SEHNR and CDR2 FQNEAQ (reference sequence). The CDR3 contains 14 residues. The CDR3 DNA reads as TGTGCCAGCAGCTTAGAGGGCATCGCAGATACGCAGTATTTT. Translation gives CASSLEGIADTQYF.

The table lists this clone with a few counts. The V call is TRBV9, the J call TRBJ2-7; D unresolved. The CDR3 length is 14 residues. Germline V CDR1 and CDR2: SGDLS, YYNGEE. V was pared by 4 bases and J by 3 bases, with 14 bases between. The CDR3 DNA is TGTGCCAGCAGCCCGTCCGAGATCGGCTACGAGCAGTACTTC. Its translation is CASSPSEIGYEQYF.

The chain links TRBV6-5 to TRBJ2-3, with TRBD2 as a possible D gene (6 bases). V was clipped by 0 bases and J by 6 bases, with 16 bases between them. The CDR3 is 16 residues long. Looked up from germline, CDR1 is MNHEY and CDR2 is SVGAGI. CDR3 loop: CASSYSEIAGGDTQYF. The DNA for the CDR3 is TGTGCCAGCAGTTACTCGGAAATAGCTGGGGGGGATACGCAGTATTTT.

This chain uses TRBV6-1 with TRBJ1-2, with 8 bases matching TRBD1. Germline lookup yields CDR1 MNHNS and CDR2 SASEGT. The CDR3 is made up of 14 amino acids. V lost 2 bases, J lost 4 bases, and 3 bases stayed unmatched. The CDR3 loop reads CASSEFQGAYGYTF. CDR3 DNA sequence: TGTGCCAGCAGTGAATTCCAGGGGGCCTATGGCTACACCTTC.

This chain links TRBV5-1 with TRBJ2-3, with 16 nucleotides matching TRBD2. Trimming took 4 bases from V and 6 from J; bases not matched to a gene: 5. Germline CDR1 SGHRS, CDR2 YFSETQ. This CDR3 is 16 amino acids long. CDR3 protein: CASSVGLAGGLDTQYF. DNA of the CDR3: TGCGCCAGCAGCGTGGGACTAGCGGGGGGGCTGGATACGCAGTATTTT.

The chain joins TRBV19 to TRBJ1-1; TRBD1 matches at 8 bases. This CDR3 comprises 14 residues. Trimming removed 5 bases from V and 1 base from J; junction bases left unmatched: 3. Germline CDR1 and CDR2: LNHDA and SQIVND (reference sequence). The chain's CDR3 is CASSLQGANTEAFF. CDR3 DNA sequence: TGTGCCAGTAGTCTTCAGGGGGCGAACACTGAAGCTTTCTTT. Together with reference TRBV19 and TRBJ1-1, the CDR3 gives the full variable domain: DGGITQSPKYLFRKEGQNVTLSCEQNLNHDAMYWYRQDPGQGLRLIYYSQIVNDFQKGDIAEGYSVSREKKESFPLTVTSAQKNPTAFYLCASSLQGANTEAFFGQGTRLTVV.

The rearrangement joins TRBV28 to TRBJ1-2; a weak D match, TRBD1 (6 bases). Germline values: CDR1 MDHEN, CDR2 SYDVKM. Trimming removed 5 bases at V and 4 bases at J, with 14 bases between. The CDR3 covers 14 residues. In DNA form, the CDR3 reads TGTGCCAGCAGTCGGGACATTTTGGGCTATGGCTACACCTTC. Residues: CASSRDILGYGYTF.

The table lists this clone with a count of one. V and J are TRBV5-1 and TRBJ2-1; D tentatively reads TRBD1 or TRBD2 (5 bases each). This CDR3 has 15 residues. V dropped 0 bases and J dropped 3 bases, with 10 bases sitting between them. CDR1 and CDR2 (germline): SGHRS, YFSETQ. Here the CDR3 reads CASSLAAGSYNEQFF. The CDR3 coding sequence is TGCGCCAGCAGCTTGGCGGCAGGGAGCTACAATGAGCAGTTCTTC. Supplemented by reference TRBV5-1 and TRBJ2-1, the full variable domain reads KAGVTQTPRYLIKTRGQQVTLSCSPISGHRSVSWYQQTPGQGLQFLFEYFSETQRNKGNFPGRFSGRQFSNSRSEMNVSTLELGDSALYLCASSLAAGSYNEQFFGPGTRLTVL.

The chain uses TRBV7-2 and TRBJ2-3, with D maybe TRBD1 (6 bases). The V end lost 1 base, the J end lost 2 bases, and 10 bases lay between the germline ends. Germline V CDR1 and CDR2: SGHTA, FQGNSA. CDR3 length: 15 residues. The CDR3 protein is CASSLVGTSTDTQYF. The CDR3, as DNA: TGTGCCAGCAGCTTAGTGGGGACATCCACAGATACGCAGTATTTT.

The rearrangement uses TRBV15 and TRBJ2-5; D is ambiguous. The germline V gene encodes CDR1 LNHNV and CDR2 YYDKDF (reference sequence). V shed 3 bases and J shed 2 bases, with 7 bases lying between them. This CDR3 is built from 13 residues. CDR3 coding DNA: TGTGCCACCAGCAGGGGGTATCAAGAGACCCAGTACTTC. As protein: CATSRGYQETQYF.

This clone was seen a handful of times. Germline is not matched at one junction end, which may reflect a read error. For the CDR3, the DNA is TGCGCCAGCAGCTTGGGGACAGTTTCTAAGGAAAAACTGTTTTTT. Translation gives CASSLGTVSKEKLFF. The chain is built from TRBV5-1 and TRBJ1-4, with D possibly TRBD1 on 6 matching bases. CDR3 length: 15 amino acids. CDR1 is SGHRS and CDR2 is YFSETQ in the germline V gene.

This clone was seen once. The chain uses TRBV5-1 and TRBJ2-5, with D hard to call. The germline gives CDR1 SGHRS, CDR2 YFSETQ. Trimming removed 4 bases at V and 4 bases at J, with 11 bases between. This CDR3 spans 13 amino acids. The CDR3 reads CASSVPGGETQYF. The DNA of the CDR3 is TGCGCCAGCAGCGTCCCCGGTGGAGAGACCCAGTACTTC.

The chain carries TRBV19 and TRBJ1-2; D gene ambiguous. Trimming shortened V by 5 bases and J by 1 base, and 14 bases separated the two germline ends. The CDR3 loop spans 15 amino acids. CDR1 is LNHDA and CDR2 is SQIVND in the germline V gene (reference sequence). In nucleotides, the CDR3 is TGTGCCAGTAGTTATAAACGTGGAGTTAACTATGGCTACACCTTC. Translation gives CASSYKRGVNYGYTF.

The rearrangement uses TRBV7-2 and TRBJ2-3; D is possibly TRBD1 (6 bases). CDR3 length: 15 residues. Deletions cut 5 bases from V and 1 base from J, with 13 bases between. From germline, CDR1 is SGHTA and CDR2 FQGNSA. CDR3 loop: CASSPLGAGTDTQYF. The CDR3 coding sequence is TGTGCCAGCAGCCCCCTGGGGGCCGGCACAGATACGCAGTATTTT. Filled out from reference TRBV7-2 and TRBJ2-3, the complete variable domain reads GAGVSQSPSNKVTEKGKDVELRCDPISGHTALYWYRQSLGQGLEFLIYFQGNSAPDKSGLPSDRFSAERTGGSVSTLTIQRTQQEDSAVYLCASSPLGAGTDTQYFGPGTRLTVL.

The gene calls are TRBV2 and TRBJ2-5; 14 bases align to TRBD2. With 6 bases clipped from V and 5 bases from J, the junction kept 5 bases outside the gene matches. From germline, CDR1 is SNHLY and CDR2 FYNNEI. The CDR3 is made up of 15 amino acids. The CDR3: CASSGTSGGGETQYF. The CDR3 DNA reads TGTGCCAGCAGCGGGACTAGCGGGGGCGGGGAGACCCAGTACTTC.

The V call is TRBV7-2, the J call TRBJ2-1; weak D call: TRBD1 (6 bases). V was pared by 3 bases and J by 4 bases, with 10 bases between. The CDR3 covers 14 residues. The germline CDR1 and CDR2 sequences are SGHTA and FQGNSA. The chain's CDR3 is CASSLGAVYNEQFF. The CDR3 DNA reads as TGTGCCAGCAGCTTGGGGGCAGTTTACAATGAGCAGTTCTTC. Variable domain in full (rest from reference TRBV7-2 and TRBJ2-1): GAGVSQSPSNKVTEKGKDVELRCDPISGHTALYWYRQSLGQGLEFLIYFQGNSAPDKSGLPSDRFSAERTGGSVSTLTIQRTQQEDSAVYLCASSLGAVYNEQFFGPGTRLTVL.

A single count supports this clone. The chain is built from TRBV28 and TRBJ1-1; 7 bases fit TRBD1. This CDR3 spans 15 amino acids. The V segment lost 5 bases and the J segment 2 bases; nucleotides outside the gene matches: 8. Germline V CDR1 and CDR2: MDHEN, SYDVKM. The CDR3 DNA sequence: TGTGCCAGCAGTCCCGGAGGGACAGCAAACACTGAAGCTTTCTTT. It is translated as CASSPGGTANTEAFF.

This rearrangement joins TRBV7-9 to TRBJ2-6, with 9 bases aligning to TRBD1. The CDR3 is made up of 15 amino acids. The germline gives CDR1 SEHNR, CDR2 FQNEAQ (reference sequence). Trimming removed 5 bases from V and 3 bases from J; junction bases left unmatched: 2. CDR3 protein: CASSTGGRGANVLTF. The CDR3 DNA follows: TGTGCCAGCAGCACAGGGGGCCGTGGGGCCAACGTCCTGACTTTC.

The genes are TRBV2 and TRBJ2-5; 11 nucleotides align to TRBD2. The CDR3 spans 15 residues. The trim removed 6 bases at V and 5 bases at J, leaving 8 bases unmatched. Germline V CDR1 and CDR2: SNHLY, FYNNEI. CDR3 DNA: TGTGCCAGCAGGATAACTAGCGGGGGTATCGAGACCCAGTACTTC. Translation: CASRITSGGIETQYF.

This clone was picked up a small number of times. The V and J genes are TRBV5-5 and TRBJ1-1, with no clear D. V gave up 2 bases and J gave up 1 base, with 12 bases separating them. Per germline, CDR1 SGHKS and CDR2 YYEKEE (reference sequence). CDR3 length: 15 residues. CDR3 region: CASSFSGIGNTEAFF. The DNA for the CDR3 is TGTGCCAGCAGCTTTTCGGGAATAGGGAACACTGAAGCTTTCTTT.

V and J are TRBV7-9 and TRBJ1-4; 8 bases line up with TRBD1. Germline V gives CDR1 SEHNR, CDR2 FQNEAQ (reference sequence). The V and J ends lost 0 bases and 7 bases, in that order; junction bases with no gene match: 4. The CDR3 spans 15 residues. CDR3 nucleotide sequence: TGTGCCAGCAGCTTAGCTGACAGGGGAGCTGAAAAACTGTTTTTT. Translated, it gives CASSLADRGAEKLFF.

This clone is a singleton in its sample. The CDR3 region is CASSLTPSGANVLTF. CDR3 coding DNA: TGCGCCAGCAGCTTGACCCCCTCTGGGGCCAACGTCCTGACTTTC. The chain combines TRBV5-1 with TRBJ2-6; D not certain. Trimming left V 1 base short and J 0 bases short, with 5 bases between. The CDR3 is 15 residues long. Germline CDR1 and CDR2: SGHRS and YFSETQ.

This clone was observed a single time. The chain links TRBV28 to TRBJ2-1; D unresolved. CDR1 and CDR2 from the germline V gene are MDHEN and SYDVKM. Trimming stripped 5 bases from V and 8 bases from J, with 16 bases between. The CDR3 covers 14 residues. CDR3 loop: CASSTFITSDEQFF. In nucleotides, the CDR3 is TGTGCCAGCAGTACCTTTATTACTTCGGATGAGCAGTTCTTC.

The chain carries TRBV6-5 and TRBJ2-7, with 8 positions matching TRBD2. CDR3 length: 14 residues. Germline CDR1 is MNHEY and CDR2 is SVGAGI. J was trimmed by 2 bases and V by 6 bases; bases with no gene match: 6. CDR3 amino acids: CASSRAGGTYEQYF. CDR3 nucleotides: TGTGCCAGCAGCCGCGCGGGGGGAACCTACGAGCAGTACTTC.

The rearrangement links TRBV27 to TRBJ1-5; 8 nucleotides match TRBD1. Germline assignment: CDR1 MNHEY and CDR2 SMNVEV (reference sequence). With V trimmed by 3 bases and J by 7 bases, 11 bases remained unmatched. This CDR3 region has 16 residues. This CDR3 reads CASSLLAGTGEQPQHF. The CDR3 DNA reads TGTGCCAGCAGTTTGCTTGCCGGGACAGGCGAACAGCCCCAGCATTTT.

This clone was seen just once. The chain uses TRBV4-2 and TRBJ2-1; TRBD2 matches at 10 bases. Germline assignment: CDR1 LGHNA and CDR2 YNFKEQ. This CDR3 region has 17 residues. The V gene end was trimmed by 1 base and the J gene end by 5 bases; junction bases not matched to a gene: 8. CDR3 protein: CASSQGIQAGGNNEQFF. Written as DNA, the CDR3 is TGTGCCAGCAGCCAAGGAATACAAGCGGGAGGGAACAATGAGCAGTTCTTC.

This clone was picked up a small number of times. The genes are TRBV10-1 and TRBJ2-5; D tentatively fits TRBD1 or TRBD2 (5 bases each). Trimming pared 3 bases from V and 9 bases from J, leaving 14 bases between. CDR1 and CDR2 from the germline V gene are WNHNN and SYGVQD (reference sequence). The CDR3 runs to 13 residues. The CDR3 DNA reads TGCGCCAGCAGTGACCGGGACGGCGAGGCCCAGTACTTC. It translates to CASSDRDGEAQYF.

This clone has just a few counts. The CDR3 loop reads CASTREANSPLHF. The CDR3 DNA sequence: TGTGCCAGTACCCGGGAAGCTAATTCACCCCTCCACTTT. V usage is TRBV25-1 and J usage is TRBJ1-6, with D unclear. There are 13 residues in the CDR3. V was pared by 9 bases and J by 6 bases, with 12 bases between. CDR1 and CDR2 (germline): MGHDK, SYGVNS.